The 12 T cell receptor beta chains given below trace back to one sample, sequenced in a study of siplizumab effects on memory and regulatory T cells. This table comes from immunoSEQ multiplex PCR, and its TCRdb copy is limited to in-frame clones, with some not included. Here the sample spans around 95,000 clones, about 94% being singletons. The sequencing input was non-Treg CD4+ T cells sorted from blood. These receptors originate from a human donor in good health.

The rearrangement links TRBV6-5 to TRBJ2-3; a weak D match, TRBD2 (5 bases). Germline V gene lookup returns CDR1 MNHEY and CDR2 SVGAGI. The CDR3 length is 13 residues. The V end lost 6 bases, the J end lost 4 bases, and 11 bases lay between the germline ends. The CDR3 region is CASRGPGADTQYF. Written as DNA, the CDR3 is TGTGCCAGCAGAGGGCCCGGGGCAGATACGCAGTATTTT.

For the CDR3, the DNA is TGTGCCAGCAGTGAAAACCTACAGGTCAATGAGCAGTTCTTC. This sequence encodes CASSENLQVNEQFF. The rearrangement joins TRBV25-1 to TRBJ2-1, with D tentatively TRBD1 (5 bases). Trimming shortened V by 2 bases and J by 6 bases, and 11 bases separated the two germline ends. The germline V gene has CDR1 MGHDK and CDR2 SYGVNS. This CDR3 has 14 amino acids.

The chain couples TRBV30 to TRBJ2-1; D call uncertain. The CDR3 is 12 residues long. Germline lookup yields CDR1 GTSNPN and CDR2 SVGIG (reference sequence). Trimming left V 3 bases short and J 4 bases short, with 7 bases between. The CDR3 DNA reads TGTGCCTGGAGGGCAGCGTACAATGAGCAGTTCTTC. Translating gives CAWRAAYNEQFF.

The chain has TRBV6-6 and TRBJ1-3; 7 bases match TRBD1. The CDR3 consists of 14 residues. With V trimmed by 6 bases and J by 4 bases, 6 bases remained unmatched. Per the germline V gene, CDR1 is MNHNY and CDR2 is SVGAGI (reference sequence). CDR3 sequence reads: CASRRQGGGNTIYF. Here the CDR3 DNA reads TGTGCCAGCAGAAGACAGGGAGGGGGAAACACCATATATTTT.

J is TRBJ2-7 and V is TRBV14; 8 bases align to TRBD1. The CDR3 consists of 18 residues. V gave up 2 bases and J gave up 3 bases; unmatched junction bases: 15. Germline CDR1 is SGHDN and CDR2 is FVKESK. DNA of the CDR3: TGTGCCAGCAGCCAACGGCAGGGGGCTGGGAGATTCCTCTACGAGCAGTACTTC. This translates into CASSQRQGAGRFLYEQYF.

The rearrangement links TRBV7-2 to TRBJ2-7; 8 bases fit TRBD1. The CDR3 sequence is 15 residues long. The ends lost 3 bases at V and 3 bases at J; junction bases unmatched: 7. Germline lookup yields CDR1 SGHTA and CDR2 FQGNSA. As DNA, the CDR3 is TGTGCCAGCAGCTTCCTGACAGGGGCCGGCTACGAGCAGTACTTC. Its protein product is CASSFLTGAGYEQYF. Filled out from reference TRBV7-2 and TRBJ2-7, the complete variable domain reads GAGVSQSPSNKVTEKGKDVELRCDPISGHTALYWYRQSLGQGLEFLIYFQGNSAPDKSGLPSDRFSAERTGGSVSTLTIQRTQQEDSAVYLCASSFLTGAGYEQYFGPGTRLTVT.

The rearrangement uses TRBV7-2 and TRBJ2-7, with unresolved D. CDR1 SGHTA and CDR2 FQGNSA come from the germline V gene. V dropped 5 bases and J dropped 4 bases, with 18 bases sitting between them. This CDR3 contains 15 residues. The CDR3 DNA reads TGTGCCAGCAGCCGCGCGGCGTGGCAGGCTTACGAGCAGTACTTC. Translated, it gives CASSRAAWQAYEQYF. Supplemented by reference TRBV7-2 and TRBJ2-7, the full variable domain reads GAGVSQSPSNKVTEKGKDVELRCDPISGHTALYWYRQSLGQGLEFLIYFQGNSAPDKSGLPSDRFSAERTGGSVSTLTIQRTQQEDSAVYLCASSRAAWQAYEQYFGPGTRLTVT.

The chain joins TRBV15 to TRBJ2-3, with a weak D call TRBD2 (6 bases). Germline CDR1 reads LNHNV; CDR2 reads YYDKDF (reference sequence). The CDR3 totals 17 residues. The V end was cut by 0 bases, the J end by 0 bases, with 13 bases between. CDR3 sequence reads: CATSREGRRDSTDTQYF. The CDR3 region has the DNA TGTGCCACCAGCAGAGAAGGGCGGCGGGACAGCACAGATACGCAGTATTTT. Full variable domain (missing parts from reference TRBV15 and TRBJ2-3): DAMVIQNPRYQVTQFGKPVTLSCSQTLNHNVMYWYQQKSSQAPKLLFHYYDKDFNNEADTPDNFQSRRPNTSFCFLDIRSPGLGDTAMYLCATSREGRRDSTDTQYFGPGTRLTVL.

The chain uses TRBV5-1 and TRBJ2-7, with D perhaps TRBD1 (6 bases). Trimming pared 2 bases from V and 3 bases from J, leaving 18 bases between. The germline V gene encodes CDR1 SGHRS and CDR2 YFSETQ. The CDR3 covers 16 residues. Written as DNA, the CDR3 is TGCGCCAGCAGCTTTCGCCCGACAGGAGAAAACTACGAGCAGTACTTC. Translation: CASSFRPTGENYEQYF.

V usage is TRBV5-4 and J usage is TRBJ2-7; possibly TRBD2 for D (6 bases). Trimming removed 4 bases from V and 6 bases from J, with 17 bases in between. Germline V CDR1 and CDR2: SGHNT, YYREEE (reference sequence). The CDR3 is made up of 14 amino acids. CDR3 bases: TGTGCCAGCAGCACCCGGGAGCGAGGGAGCGAGCAGTACTTC. This gives the protein CASSTRERGSEQYF.

The chain uses TRBV30 and TRBJ2-1; D possibly corresponds to TRBD2 (5 bases). This CDR3 spans 14 amino acids. Germline CDR1 reads GTSNPN; CDR2 reads SVGIG (reference sequence). The V end lost 2 bases, the J end lost 0 bases, and 8 bases lay between the germline ends. The CDR3 coding sequence is TGTGCCTGGAGTCCGGGGAGCTCCTACAATGAGCAGTTCTTC. The encoded protein is CAWSPGSSYNEQFF.

The genes are TRBV28 and TRBJ2-7; D gene ambiguous. In germline, CDR1 is MDHEN, CDR2 SYDVKM. The germline V and J ends were trimmed by 3 bases and 4 bases, with 4 bases remaining between them. The CDR3 is 11 amino acids. CDR3 sequence: CASSFRYEQYF. DNA for the CDR3: TGTGCCAGCAGTTTTCGGTACGAGCAGTACTTC.